One and the same sample provided the 3 T cell receptor delta chains below, sequenced in a study of human gamma delta and Vdelta1 T cells. These receptors lack a known antigen. TCRdb reanalysed the PCR reads via CATT. This repertoire shows roughly 6,000 delta-chain clones, approximately 39% found once; its top ten account for roughly 9%. Sequencing used Vdelta1 gamma-delta T cells from blood grown in culture (DOT cells). The receptors were sampled from a human donor in good health.

The chain joins TRDV1 to TRDJ1; D might be TRDD3 (7 bases). Trimming removed 5 bases from V and 0 bases from J, with 28 bases in between. Germline lookup yields CDR1 TSWWSYY and CDR2 QGS. The CDR3 runs 20 residues. CDR3 sequence reads: CALGIGVSYSLGVHTDKLIF. CDR3 DNA: TGTGCTCTTGGGATAGGTGTTTCCTATAGTCTGGGGGTACACACCGATAAACTCATCTTT.

In its sample, this clone was seen a few times. The chain recombines TRDV1 with TRDJ1; 9 bases align to TRDD3. V dropped 1 base and J dropped 0; count of bases not matched to a gene: 24. The CDR3 has 23 amino acids. Germline CDR1 reads TSWWSYY; CDR2 reads QGS. CDR3 sequence: CALGEHAYSLSGGLKPYTDKLIF. The CDR3 region has the DNA TGTGCTCTTGGGGAACACGCCTACTCCCTTTCTGGGGGATTAAAACCGTACACCGATAAACTCATCTTT.

In this sample, this clone turned up once. This may be a read error, as it is one base from a much larger clone. This specimen includes other DNA sequences encoding the same CDR3. The V and J genes are TRDV1 and TRDJ1; 13 bases match TRDD3. This CDR3 has 23 residues. Germline V lookup: CDR1 TSWWSYY, CDR2 QGS. The CDR3 loop reads CALGEHSSTPLLGDTRSTDKLIF. The CDR3 bases are TGTGCTCTTGGGGAACATTCCTCCACACCTCTACTGGGGGATACGCGCAGTACCGATAAACTAATCTTT.